The clone carrying this T cell receptor (beta chain) was detected only a few times. Its target is unknown. This entry comes from a study of identical twins. Template switching added a universal primer binding site, and final cDNA carried unique molecular identifiers. One entry per CDR3 protein results from TCRdb running MiXCR on the 5' RACE reads. The sample records around 220,000 distinct CDR3 sequences, 11% to 15% being singletons. Overall study findings and caveats: A lower insertion count was a feature of abundant cord blood beta clonotypes, with no such feature in memory repertoires.

Every donor was a healthy Caucasian. V was cut by 6 bases and J by 3 bases, with 11 bases left in between. This CDR3 is 12 amino acids long. CDR1 DFQATT and CDR2 SNEGSKA come from the germline V gene (reference sequence). This rearrangement joins TRBV20-1 to TRBJ2-5, with D perhaps TRBD2 (5 bases). Sample: memory (CD45RO+) T cells sorted from blood. This receptor was taken from a woman under 30 in good health. The CDR3 DNA reads as TGCAGTGCCATGAGGGCCGAAGAGACCCAGTACTTC. It is translated as CSAMRAEETQYF.